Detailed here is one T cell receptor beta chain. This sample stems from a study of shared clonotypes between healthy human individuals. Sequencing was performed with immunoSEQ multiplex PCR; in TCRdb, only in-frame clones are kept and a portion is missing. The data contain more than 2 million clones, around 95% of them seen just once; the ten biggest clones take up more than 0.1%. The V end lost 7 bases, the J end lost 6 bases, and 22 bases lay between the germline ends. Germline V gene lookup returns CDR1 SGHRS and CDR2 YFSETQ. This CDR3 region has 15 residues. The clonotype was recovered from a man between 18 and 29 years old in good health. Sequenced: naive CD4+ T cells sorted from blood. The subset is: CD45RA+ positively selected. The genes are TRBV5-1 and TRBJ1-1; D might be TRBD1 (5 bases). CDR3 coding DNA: TGCGCCAGCGCGAGACTGGGGCCCATAGACGCTGAAGCTTTCTTT. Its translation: CASARLGPIDAEAFF.